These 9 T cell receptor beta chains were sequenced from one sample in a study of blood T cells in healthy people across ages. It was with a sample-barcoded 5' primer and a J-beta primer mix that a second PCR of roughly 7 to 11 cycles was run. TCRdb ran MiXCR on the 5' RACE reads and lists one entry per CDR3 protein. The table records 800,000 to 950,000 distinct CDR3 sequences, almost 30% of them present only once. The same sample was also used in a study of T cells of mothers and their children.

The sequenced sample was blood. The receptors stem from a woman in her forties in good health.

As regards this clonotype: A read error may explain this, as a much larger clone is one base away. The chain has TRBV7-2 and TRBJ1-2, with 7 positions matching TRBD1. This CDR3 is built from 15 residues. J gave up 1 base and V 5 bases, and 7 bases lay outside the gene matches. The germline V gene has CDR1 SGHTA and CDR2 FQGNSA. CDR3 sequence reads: CASSLYPGGNYGYTF. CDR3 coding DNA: TGTGCCAGCAGCCTTTACCCAGGGGGTAACTATGGCTACACCTTC.

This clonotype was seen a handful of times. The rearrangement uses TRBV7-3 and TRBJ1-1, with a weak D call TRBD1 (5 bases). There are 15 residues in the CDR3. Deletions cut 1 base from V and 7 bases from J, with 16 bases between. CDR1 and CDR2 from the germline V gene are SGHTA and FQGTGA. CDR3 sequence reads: CASSLKGTGRNEAFF. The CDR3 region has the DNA TGTGCCAGCAGCTTAAAGGGAACAGGACGCAATGAAGCTTTCTTT. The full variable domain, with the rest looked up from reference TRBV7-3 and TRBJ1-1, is GAGVSQTPSNKVTEKGKYVELRCDPISGHTALYWYRQSLGQGPEFLIYFQGTGAADDSGLPNDRFFAVRPEGSVSTLKIQRTERGDSAVYLCASSLKGTGRNEAFFGQGTRLTVV.

The CDR3: CSAVWDRPTDTQYF. Written as DNA, the CDR3 is TGCAGTGCTGTATGGGACAGACCCACAGATACGCAGTATTTT. The chain uses TRBV20-1 and TRBJ2-3, with 7 bases lining up with TRBD1. CDR1 and CDR2 (germline): DFQATT, SNEGSKA (reference sequence). The CDR3 totals 14 residues. V shed 5 bases and J 2 bases; nucleotides not matched to a gene: 7.

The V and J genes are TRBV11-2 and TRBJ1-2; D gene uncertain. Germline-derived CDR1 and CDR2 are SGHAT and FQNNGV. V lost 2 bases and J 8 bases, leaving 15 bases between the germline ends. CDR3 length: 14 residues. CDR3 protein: CASSLKASSAGYTF. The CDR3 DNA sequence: TGTGCCAGCAGCTTAAAGGCCAGCAGCGCCGGCTACACCTTC.

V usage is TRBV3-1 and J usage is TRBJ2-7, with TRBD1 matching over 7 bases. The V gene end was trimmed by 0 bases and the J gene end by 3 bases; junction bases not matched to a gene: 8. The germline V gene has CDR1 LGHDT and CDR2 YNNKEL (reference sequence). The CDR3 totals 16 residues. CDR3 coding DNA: TGTGCCAGCAGCCAAGATCTTCAAAGGGGGCACTACGAGCAGTACTTC. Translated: CASSQDLQRGHYEQYF.

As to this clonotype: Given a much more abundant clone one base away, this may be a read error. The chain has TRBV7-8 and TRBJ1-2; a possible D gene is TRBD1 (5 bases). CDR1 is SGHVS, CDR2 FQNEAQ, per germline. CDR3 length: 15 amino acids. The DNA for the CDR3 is TGTGCCAGCAGCTTAGTCAGCCAGGGAAACTATGACTACACCTTC. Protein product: CASSLVSQGNYDYTF.

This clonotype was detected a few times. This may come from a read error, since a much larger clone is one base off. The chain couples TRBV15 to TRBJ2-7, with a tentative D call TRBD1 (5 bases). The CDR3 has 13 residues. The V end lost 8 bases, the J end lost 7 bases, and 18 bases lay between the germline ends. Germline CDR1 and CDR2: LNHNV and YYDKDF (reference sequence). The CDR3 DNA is TGTGCCACCGGGGCCCCATGGAACAATGAGCAGTACTTC. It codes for CATGAPWNNEQYF.

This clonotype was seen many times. The CDR3 region has the DNA TGCAGTGCTAGAGAGGCCAGGGGAAGGGCTGGGGCCAACGTCCTGACTTTC. It encodes CSAREARGRAGANVLTF. The rearrangement uses TRBV20-1 and TRBJ2-6, with TRBD1 as a possible D gene (6 bases). V lost 0 bases, J lost 2 bases, and 14 bases lay in between. Looked up from germline, CDR1 is DFQATT and CDR2 is SNEGSKA (reference sequence). The length of the CDR3 is 17 residues.

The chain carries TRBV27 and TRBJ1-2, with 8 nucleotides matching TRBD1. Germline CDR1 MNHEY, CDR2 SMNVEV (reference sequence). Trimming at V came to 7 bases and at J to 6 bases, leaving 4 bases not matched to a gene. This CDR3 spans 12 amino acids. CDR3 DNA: TGTGCCAGCAAGGACAGGGTGGATGGCTACACCTTC. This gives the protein CASKDRVDGYTF.